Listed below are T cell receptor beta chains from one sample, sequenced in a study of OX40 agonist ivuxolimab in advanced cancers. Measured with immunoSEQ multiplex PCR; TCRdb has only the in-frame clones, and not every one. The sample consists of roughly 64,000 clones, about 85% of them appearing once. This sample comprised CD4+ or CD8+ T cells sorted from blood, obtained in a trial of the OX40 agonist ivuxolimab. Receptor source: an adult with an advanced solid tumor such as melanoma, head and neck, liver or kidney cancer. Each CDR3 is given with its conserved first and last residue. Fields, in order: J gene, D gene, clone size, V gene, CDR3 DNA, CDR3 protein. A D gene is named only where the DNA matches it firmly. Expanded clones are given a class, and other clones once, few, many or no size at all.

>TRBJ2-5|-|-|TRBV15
TGTGCCACCAGCAGAGATCTAGCGTTCCAAGAGACCCAGTACTTC
CATSRDLAFQETQYF
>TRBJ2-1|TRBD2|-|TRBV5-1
TGCGCCAGCAGGGGGGTAGCGGGAGTCGATGAGCAGTTCTTC
CASRGVAGVDEQFF
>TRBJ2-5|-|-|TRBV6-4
TGTGCCAGCCTTATATCGTACTCAGCGGAGACCCAGTACTTC
CASLISYSAETQYF
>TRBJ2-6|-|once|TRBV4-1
TGCGCCAGCAGCCAAGGTGGTTCGAGGACAGCTCCTTACTCTGGGGCCAACGTCCTGACTTTC
CASSQGGSRTAPYSGANVLTF
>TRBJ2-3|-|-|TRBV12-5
TGTGCTAGTGGCATAGGGGGCACAGATACGCAGTATTTT
CASGIGGTDTQYF
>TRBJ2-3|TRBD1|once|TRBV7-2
TGTGCCAGCAGCTCCGGGACAGGGTCGGGAGATACGCAGTATTTT
CASSSGTGSGDTQYF
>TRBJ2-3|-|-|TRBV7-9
TGTGCCAGCAGCTTAGTCGAGGGCGCGGATACGCAGTATTTT
CASSLVEGADTQYF
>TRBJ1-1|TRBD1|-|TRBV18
TGTGCCAGCTCACCACGGAGCTCAGGGGGGAAGAACACTGAAGCTTTCTTT
CASSPRSSGGKNTEAFF
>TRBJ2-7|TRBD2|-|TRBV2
TGTGCCACCGGCCCGGGACTAGCGGGAGGTTCCTACGAGCAGTACTTC
CATGPGLAGGSYEQYF
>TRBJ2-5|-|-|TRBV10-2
TGCGCCAGCAGTGATTTCCAAGAGACCCAGTACTTC
CASSDFQETQYF
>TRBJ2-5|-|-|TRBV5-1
TGCGCCAGCAGCTCACCTCAGGGTGGGGAGACCCAGTACTTC
CASSSPQGGETQYF
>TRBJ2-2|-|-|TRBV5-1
TGCGCCAGCAGCTTGGATGGAACAGGGAACACCGGGGAGCTGTTTTTT
CASSLDGTGNTGELFF
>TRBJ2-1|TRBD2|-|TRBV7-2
TGTGCCAGCAGCTCAAGCCGTATAGCGGGAAGGGGGAATGAGCAGTTCTTC
CASSSSRIAGRGNEQFF
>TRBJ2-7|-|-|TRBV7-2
TGTGCCAGCAGCTTAGCTTACAGTTCCTACGAGCAGTACTTC
CASSLAYSSYEQYF
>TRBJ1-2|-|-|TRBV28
TGTGCCAGCATGGAGGGGACTACCTATGGCTACACCTTC
CASMEGTTYGYTF
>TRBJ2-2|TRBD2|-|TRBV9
TGTGCCAGCAGCGGCCGACTAGCGGGTTACACCGGGGAGCTGTTTTTT
CASSGRLAGYTGELFF
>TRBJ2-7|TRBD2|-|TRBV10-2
TGCGCCAGCAGTGAGTCTCCTCGGGGAGCGGGAGGAGCCAAGCAGTACTTC
CASSESPRGAGGAKQYF
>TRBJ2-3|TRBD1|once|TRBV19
TGTGCCAGTAGTATAGGTTTTTTGGGGACAGGGTTGACAGATACGCAGTATTTT
CASSIGFLGTGLTDTQYF
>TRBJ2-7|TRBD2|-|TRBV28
TGTGCCAGCAGGGGGGGAGGTAGCGGGAGCTCCGAGCAGTACTTC
CASRGGGSGSSEQYF
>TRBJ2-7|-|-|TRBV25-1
TGTGCCAGCAGTGACTCCTACGAGCAGTACTTC
CASSDSYEQYF
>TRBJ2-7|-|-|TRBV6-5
TGTGCCAGCAGTTATACACGGTACGAGCAGTACTTC
CASSYTRYEQYF
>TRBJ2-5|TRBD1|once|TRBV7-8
TGTGCCAGCAGCTTCTGGGACAGGGGGACACAAGAGACCCAGTACTTC
CASSFWDRGTQETQYF
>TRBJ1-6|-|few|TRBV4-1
TGCGCCAGCAGCCAACGGCTACAGGAGTACCCCCTCCACTTT
CASSQRLQEYPLHF
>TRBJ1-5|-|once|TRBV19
TGTGCCAGTAGTATAGGATGGGGCCAGCCCCAGCATTTT
CASSIGWGQPQHF
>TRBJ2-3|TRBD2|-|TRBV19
TGTGCCAGTACTTCAGGACTAGATAACACAGATACGCAGTATTTT
CASTSGLDNTDTQYF
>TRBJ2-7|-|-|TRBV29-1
TGCAGCGTGGGAGGGACAACTAGCTCCTACGAGCAGTACTTC
CSVGGTTSSYEQYF
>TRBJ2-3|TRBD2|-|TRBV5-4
TGTGCCAGCAGCGGTAGCGGGGGGTTTCACACAGATACGCAGTATTTT
CASSGSGGFHTDTQYF
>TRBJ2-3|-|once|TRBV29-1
TGCAGCGTTGCTCCCGGGACCACAGATACGCAGTATTTT
CSVAPGTTDTQYF
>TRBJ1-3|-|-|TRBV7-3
TGTGCCAGCAGCTTAACGTATGGAGGTTTAGGAAACACCATATATTTT
CASSLTYGGLGNTIYF
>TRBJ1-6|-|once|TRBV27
TGTGCCAGCAGTTCCCCGACAGGTTATAATTCACCCCTCCACTTT
CASSSPTGYNSPLHF
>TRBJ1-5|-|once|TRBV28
TGTGCCAGCAGCTACAACAGGGATGGACAGCCCCAGCATTTT
CASSYNRDGQPQHF
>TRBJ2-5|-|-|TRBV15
TGTGCCACCAGCAGACCCCAGGGGCGGGGAGAGACCCAGTACTTC
CATSRPQGRGETQYF
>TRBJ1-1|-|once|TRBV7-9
TGTGCCAGCAGCCCGTCGGGCACTGAAGCTTTCTTT
CASSPSGTEAFF
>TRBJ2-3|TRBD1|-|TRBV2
TGTGCCAGCAAAAGGACAGGGGGTACAGATACGCAGTATTTT
CASKRTGGTDTQYF
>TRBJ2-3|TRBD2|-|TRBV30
TGTGCCTGGAGTGTAGGCGGGGGGGGAGATACGCAGTATTTT
CAWSVGGGGDTQYF
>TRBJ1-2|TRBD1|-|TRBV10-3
TGTGCCATCAGTGAGAGTGCAGGGGGACAGGACTATGGCTACACCTTC
CAISESAGGQDYGYTF
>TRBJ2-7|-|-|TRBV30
TGTGCCTGGAGTGTACGTGTTTACGAGCAGTACTTC
CAWSVRVYEQYF
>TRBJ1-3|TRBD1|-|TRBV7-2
TGTGCCAGCAGCTTAGTAGGCAGGGGGCTCACCTCTGGAAACACCATATATTTT
CASSLVGRGLTSGNTIYF
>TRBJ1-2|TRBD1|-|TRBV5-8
TGTGCCAGCAGCTTTTTCGGAGGGGGCAACTATGGCTACACCTTC
CASSFFGGGNYGYTF
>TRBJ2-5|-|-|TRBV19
TGTGCCAGTAGTATGCAGGGAGAGACCCAGTACTTC
CASSMQGETQYF
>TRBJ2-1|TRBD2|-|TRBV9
TGTGCCAGCAGCGTCCTAGCGGGAGGGCCGAATGAGCAGTTCTTC
CASSVLAGGPNEQFF
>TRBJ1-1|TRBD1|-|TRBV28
TGTGCCAGCAGTTTTACAGGGGGTAACACTGAAGCTTTCTTT
CASSFTGGNTEAFF
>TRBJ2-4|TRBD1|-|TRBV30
TGTGCCTGGAGGGGGACAGGGGGCTTGCCGATGGTTCTAGCCAAAAACATTCAGTACTTC
CAWRGTGGLPMVLAKNIQYF